The 8 T cell receptor beta chains presented below share a single source sample, sequenced in a study of blood T cell repertoires in COVID-19. Repertoires were generated with immunoSEQ multiplex PCR, while TCRdb's copy carries only in-frame clones and drops some. This table holds approximately 300,000 clones, approximately 87% found once. The source material was peripheral blood. These receptors came from a woman aged 45-65 years with active or convalescent COVID-19.

This sequence joins TRBV6-1 and TRBJ1-3; possibly TRBD1 for D (5 bases). This CDR3 region has 14 residues. Germline V gives CDR1 MNHNS, CDR2 SASEGT. Trimming removed 8 bases at V and 4 bases at J, with 15 bases between. The CDR3 loop reads CASGSQGSGNTIYF. CDR3 nucleotides: TGTGCCAGCGGGTCTCAGGGTTCCGGAAACACCATATATTTT.

CDR3 sequence: CASSPTGTEAFF. CDR3 nucleotide sequence: TGTGCCAGCAGTCCGACTGGAACTGAAGCTTTCTTT. The gene calls are TRBV25-1 and TRBJ1-1; no reliable D call. V was cut by 5 bases and J by 5 bases, with 9 bases left in between. The CDR3 loop spans 12 amino acids. In germline, CDR1 is MGHDK, CDR2 SYGVNS. Full variable domain (rest looked up from reference TRBV25-1 and TRBJ1-1): EADIYQTPRYLVIGTGKKITLECSQTMGHDKMYWYQQDPGMELHLIHYSYGVNSTEKGDLSSESTVSRIRTEHFPLTLESARPSHTSQYLCASSPTGTEAFFGQGTRLTVV.

This chain links TRBV2 with TRBJ1-1; perhaps TRBD1 as D (5 bases). Germline CDR1 and CDR2: SNHLY and FYNNEI. This CDR3 has 13 amino acids. Trimming shortened V by 6 bases and J by 7 bases, and 15 bases separated the two germline ends. CDR3 loop: CASRLVREGEAFF. In nucleotides, the CDR3 is TGTGCCAGCAGGCTGGTCAGGGAGGGTGAAGCTTTCTTT.

The chain recombines TRBV6-1 with TRBJ1-2, with TRBD1 matching over 11 bases. The germline V gene has CDR1 MNHNS and CDR2 SASEGT. J gave up 7 bases and V 2 bases, and 6 bases lay outside the gene matches. The CDR3 contains 15 residues. DNA of the CDR3: TGTGCCAGCAGTGAAACCGGACAGGGGGCGGCTGGCTACACCTTC. Its translation: CASSETGQGAAGYTF.

This sequence joins TRBV12-3 or TRBV12-4 and TRBJ2-7; possibly TRBD2 for D (5 bases). CDR3 size: 12 residues. Trimming shortened V by 4 bases and J by 4 bases, and 8 bases separated the two germline ends. CDR3 sequence reads: CASSWTEYEQYF. As DNA, the CDR3 is TGTGCCAGCAGTTGGACTGAGTACGAGCAGTACTTC.

The V and J genes are TRBV9 and TRBJ1-5; 8 nucleotides line up with TRBD1. After removal of 0 bases from V and 1 base from J, the junction contained 0 bases not matched to a gene. Germline V gene data show CDR1 as SGDLS and CDR2 as YYNGEE. The CDR3 contains 15 residues. The CDR3 here is CASSVAGGSNQPQHF. The DNA for the CDR3 is TGTGCCAGCAGCGTAGCAGGGGGCAGCAATCAGCCCCAGCATTTT.

This clone was detected a few times. V usage is TRBV19 and J usage is TRBJ2-1, with a weak D call TRBD2 (6 bases). The germline V gene encodes CDR1 LNHDA and CDR2 SQIVND (reference sequence). The CDR3 consists of 14 residues. V was cut by 3 bases and J by 1 base, with 7 bases left in between. This chain's CDR3 is CASSMGTSYNEQFF. The CDR3 DNA sequence: TGTGCCAGTAGTATGGGGACTTCCTACAATGAGCAGTTCTTC.

The chain uses TRBV7-3 and TRBJ2-7; D possibly corresponds to TRBD2 (5 bases). The CDR3 contains 14 residues. Germline lookup yields CDR1 SGHTA and CDR2 FQGTGA. V lost 5 bases and J 5 bases, leaving 16 bases between the germline ends. The CDR3 spells CASSLKEGGDEQYF. CDR3 nucleotide sequence: TGTGCCAGCAGCCTAAAAGAGGGCGGCGACGAGCAGTACTTC.